These T cell receptor beta chains were read from a single sample in a study of shared clonotypes between healthy human individuals. Data came from immunoSEQ multiplex PCR; TCRdb stores just in-frame clones and leaves some out. The profile shows hundreds of thousands of clones, approximately 96% of them singletons. The sample comprised naive CD8+ T cells sorted from blood. The source is a woman aged 25 to 39 in good health. The CDR3 runs from the conserved cysteine through the conserved F or W. A D gene is named only where the DNA matches it firmly. For some rows the clone size is stated as once, few or many, or as a class when expanded; others skip it.

V gene	J gene	clone size	D gene	CDR3 DNA	CDR3 protein
TRBV6-5	TRBJ1-2	.	.	TGTGCCAGCAGTCTGGGATCGGACTATGGCTACACCTTC	CASSLGSDYGYTF
TRBV5-4	TRBJ1-5	.	.	TGTGCCAGCAGCTTCGGGGGGAGCAATCAGCCCCAGCATTTT	CASSFGGSNQPQHF
TRBV28	TRBJ1-5	.	TRBD1	TGTGCCAGCAGTTCGATGGCACAGGGGGCTAGCAATCAGCCCCAGCATTTT	CASSSMAQGASNQPQHF
TRBV9	TRBJ2-7	.	TRBD2	TGTGCCAGCTCTACTGGGCTAGCGGGAACCCACGAGCAGTACTTC	CASSTGLAGTHEQYF
TRBV27	TRBJ2-3	.	TRBD2	TGTGCCAGCAGTTTAGTTCTAGCGGGAGGGCCAGATACGCAGTATTTT	CASSLVLAGGPDTQYF
TRBV11-2	TRBJ2-7	.	.	TGTGCCAGCAGCGTGACGGGCCCTGACGAGCAGTACTTC	CASSVTGPDEQYF
TRBV5-8	TRBJ1-1	once	TRBD1	TGTGCCAGCAGCTGGGGGGACAGCAACACTGAAGCTTTCTTT	CASSWGDSNTEAFF
TRBV27	TRBJ2-1	.	TRBD2	TGTGCCAGCAGCCCGCGGGAGGGCTTTTTCACAAGTGAGCAGTTCTTC	CASSPREGFFTSEQFF
TRBV28	TRBJ2-7	.	TRBD2	TGTGCCAGCAGTTTACTAGCGGGAGGCCACGAGCAGTACTTC	CASSLLAGGHEQYF
TRBV7-9	TRBJ2-5	.	.	TGTGCCAGCAGCGACGACAGGTACGAGACCCAGTACTTC	CASSDDRYETQYF
TRBV4-1	TRBJ2-7	once	TRBD2	TGCGCCAGCAGCCTTCTAGCGGGAGCGGGAGAGCAGTACTTC	CASSLLAGAGEQYF
TRBV25-1	TRBJ2-5	.	TRBD2	TGTGCCAGCAGTTATTTACTAGCGGGCGAAGAGACCCAGTACTTC	CASSYLLAGEETQYF
TRBV28	TRBJ1-1	.	.	TGTGCCAGCACCGAGATTAACACTGAAGCTTTCTTT	CASTEINTEAFF
TRBV11-2	TRBJ2-7	.	.	TGTGCCAGCAGCTTAGGAAGGGCCTACGAGCAGTACTTC	CASSLGRAYEQYF
TRBV19	TRBJ2-1	.	TRBD2	TGTGCCAGTAGCCCCACTAGCGGTCCATACAATGAGCAGTTCTTC	CASSPTSGPYNEQFF
TRBV19	TRBJ1-4	.	.	TGTGCCAGTAGCCCAGCGTTCCCAACTAATGAAAAACTGTTTTTT	CASSPAFPTNEKLFF
TRBV2	TRBJ1-1	once	.	TGTGCCAGCAGTGAAGCAGAGACGGCGAACACTGAAGCTTTCTTT	CASSEAETANTEAFF
TRBV7-9	TRBJ2-1	.	TRBD2	TGTGCCAGCAGTCCTAGCGGGAGGTCCTACAATGAGCAGTTCTTC	CASSPSGRSYNEQFF
TRBV7-6	TRBJ2-2	.	TRBD2	TGTGCCAGCAGCCATTTTAGGACTAGCGGAACCGGGGAGCTGTTTTTT	CASSHFRTSGTGELFF
TRBV5-6	TRBJ2-1	.	TRBD2	TGTGCCAGCAGCTTAGAACCAGCGGGAGGCTATGAGCAGTTCTTC	CASSLEPAGGYEQFF
TRBV7-9	TRBJ2-1	.	TRBD2	TGTGCCAGCAGCTTATTCGGGAGGGCCCTCGATGAGCAGTTCTTC	CASSLFGRALDEQFF
TRBV27	TRBJ2-7	.	.	TGTGCCAGCAGTTTTGTCGGTCAGTCCTACGAGCAGTACTTC	CASSFVGQSYEQYF
TRBV27	TRBJ2-7	.	.	TGTGCCAGCAGTTTAAAGGGGGATGGCTACGAGCAGTACTTC	CASSLKGDGYEQYF
TRBV7-9	TRBJ1-2	.	.	TGTGCCAGCACACTGAGGGGGGTTGCGGACCTCTACTATGGCTACACCTTC	CASTLRGVADLYYGYTF
TRBV28	TRBJ1-5	few	.	TGTGCCAGCAGAACAGGTCAGCCCCAGCATTTT	CASRTGQPQHF
TRBV7-9	TRBJ1-4	.	.	TGTGCCAGCAGCTTACAGGGGGAAAAACTGTTTTTT	CASSLQGEKLFF
TRBV28	TRBJ2-1	.	.	TGTGCCAGCAGTTTAGGACACCACTCCTACAATGAGCAGTTCTTC	CASSLGHHSYNEQFF
TRBV9	TRBJ2-1	.	.	TGTGCCAGCAGCCTGCCGACAGCAACCAATGAGCAGTTCTTC	CASSLPTATNEQFF
TRBV28	TRBJ2-7	.	.	TGTGCCAGCAGTTTAAGTCCTCTGACCCTATCCTACGAGCAGTACTTC	CASSLSPLTLSYEQYF
TRBV10-3	TRBJ2-7	.	TRBD2	TGTGCCATCAAGGCTAGCGGGAGTAGATCAAACGAGCAGTACTTC	CAIKASGSRSNEQYF
TRBV19	TRBJ2-1	.	.	TGTGCCAGTAGTCTCGGGGGAGAGCAGTTCTTC	CASSLGGEQFF
TRBV6-5	TRBJ2-7	.	.	TGTGCCAGCAGTTACTCGTCCGGCGGCGAGCAGTACTTC	CASSYSSGGEQYF
TRBV7-9	TRBJ2-7	.	TRBD1	TGTGCCAGCAGCTTAGGTTTCGGGGTGGGCCAGGGGGTGGACGAGCAGTACTTC	CASSLGFGVGQGVDEQYF
TRBV5-5	TRBJ1-2	.	TRBD1	TGTGCCAGCAGCTTGTTGGAGTTCGGGACAGGCGATGGCTACACCTTC	CASSLLEFGTGDGYTF
TRBV28	TRBJ2-7	.	TRBD1	TGTGCCAGCGGGGGGCAGGGGGCATCCTACGAGCAGTACTTC	CASGGQGASYEQYF
TRBV5-4	TRBJ1-1	.	TRBD1	TGTGCCAGCAGCCTGGGCTTTACAGGGGGCCCTGAAGCTTTCTTT	CASSLGFTGGPEAFF
TRBV28	TRBJ2-7	.	.	TGTGCCAGCAGACCCGACAGATACGAGCAGTACTTC	CASRPDRYEQYF
TRBV13	TRBJ1-3	.	TRBD1	TGTGCCAGCAGCCCCGAGACAGGGAGGGGAAACACCATATATTTT	CASSPETGRGNTIYF
TRBV5-4	TRBJ2-7	.	TRBD1	TGTGCCAGCACCGTGGGCCCAGGGGGCTTCACCTACGAGCAGTACTTC	CASTVGPGGFTYEQYF
TRBV5-8	TRBJ1-2	.	.	TGTGCCAGCAGCCAACGGACAGATATAAACTATGGCTACACCTTC	CASSQRTDINYGYTF
TRBV12-5	TRBJ2-7	.	TRBD1	TGTGCTAGTGGTTTGGACCAGAGGACAGGGGGCCCCATTTGGTACGAGCAGTACTTC	CASGLDQRTGGPIWYEQYF
TRBV6-6	TRBJ2-1	.	TRBD2	TGTGCCAGCAGTTACGGCGGGGGCTCCTACAATGAGCAGTTCTTC	CASSYGGGSYNEQFF
TRBV21-1	TRBJ2-1	.	.	TGTGCCAGCAGCCTACCGACTAGCGGGCAATACTACAATGAGCAGTTCTTC	CASSLPTSGQYYNEQFF
TRBV27	TRBJ1-3	.	.	TGTGCCAGCAGTTGGAGGGCAGGCAGGCCTGGAAACACCATATATTTT	CASSWRAGRPGNTIYF
TRBV29-1	TRBJ2-7	once	.	TGCAGCGTTGAGGGGGGAGACAGGATGAGCTACGAGCAGTACTTC	CSVEGGDRMSYEQYF
TRBV30	TRBJ1-1	.	.	TGTGCCTGGAGTTTCGGGACGGGGGGCACTGAAGCTTTCTTT	CAWSFGTGGTEAFF
TRBV7-9	TRBJ1-4	.	.	TGTGCCAGCAGCTTATTCTGGGCCCGCGGCACTAATGAAAAACTGTTTTTT	CASSLFWARGTNEKLFF
TRBV5-4	TRBJ1-2	once	TRBD1	TGTGCCAGCAGCTCCCCCGGGACAGGGACCTATGGCTACACCTTC	CASSSPGTGTYGYTF
TRBV13	TRBJ1-2	.	TRBD1	TGTGCCAGCAGCTTAGGGACAGGGCTGTATGGCTACACCTTC	CASSLGTGLYGYTF
TRBV27	TRBJ1-1	.	.	TGTGCCAGCAGTGCTCTGGGGACCGACGGGGCGGGCACTGAAGCTTTCTTT	CASSALGTDGAGTEAFF
TRBV7-6	TRBJ1-2	.	TRBD1	TGTGCCAGCAGCTTTGGGACAGGGTATGGCTACACCTTC	CASSFGTGYGYTF